The present T cell receptor (beta chain) was sequenced within a study of blood T cell repertoires in COVID-19. Study overall: Acute and convalescent COVID-19 samples came from the United States, Italy and Spain.

The data were produced by immunoSEQ multiplex PCR, yet TCRdb's version contains in-frame clones alone and is incomplete. The data contain 95,000 to 100,000 clones, roughly 80% of them singletons. The CDR3 spans 15 residues. Germline V gene data show CDR1 as MNHEY and CDR2 as SMNVEV (reference sequence). Trimming took off 4 bases at V and 0 bases at J, with 10 bases between the two ends. This clonotype was obtained from a woman aged 80 or over with acute or convalescent COVID-19. V and J are TRBV27 and TRBJ1-5; D gene unclear. Material for sequencing was peripheral blood. This CDR3 is CASSSQRNSNQPQHF. CDR3 DNA: TGTGCCAGCAGTTCCCAGAGGAATAGCAATCAGCCCCAGCATTTT.